This TCR beta chain was obtained from a study of cytomegalovirus exposure and HLA in healthy donors. Study at large: Out of fewer than 500 genotyped donors, less than 85% belonged to the Caucasian-associated ancestry cluster.

Germline V CDR1 and CDR2: MNHEY, SVGAGI. The CDR3 loop spans 13 amino acids. Trimming pared 6 bases from V and 6 bases from J, leaving 12 bases between. PCR was performed using 60 Vbeta and 13 Jbeta primers. Clones were sequenced by immunoSEQ multiplex PCR, and TCRdb holds only the in-frame ones, with some missing. The sample includes 120,000 to 150,000 clones, 78% seen only once; the top ten take around 3%. The sequence was collected from a man aged 35-49 years in good health and CMV-seropositive. Sequencing was done on a sample of PBMCs. The gene calls are TRBV6-5 and TRBJ2-1, with D perhaps matching TRBD1 (5 bases). The CDR3 DNA sequence: TGTGCCAGCAGGAGAGACAGCTTCAATGAGCAGTTCTTC. It codes for CASRRDSFNEQFF.